This entry lists 15 T cell receptor beta chains sequenced from one sample in a study of OX40 agonist ivuxolimab in advanced cancers. TCRdb's table, derived via immunoSEQ multiplex PCR, lists solely in-frame clones and lacks some. There are tens of thousands of clones in the sample; approximately 89% occur only once, and over 0.35% lies in the top ten. This specimen was CD4+ or CD8+ T cells sorted from blood, taken in a trial of the OX40 agonist ivuxolimab. These receptors came from an adult with an advanced solid tumor such as melanoma, head and neck, liver or kidney cancer.

The table lists this clone with a count of one. V usage is TRBV9 and J usage is TRBJ1-2; 9 positions agree with TRBD1. Trimming took 3 bases from V and 6 from J; bases not matched to a gene: 12. CDR3 length: 16 residues. The V gene's germline CDR1 is SGDLS and CDR2 YYNGEE. CDR3 protein: CASSAGQGIAANGYTF. DNA for the CDR3: TGTGCCAGCAGCGCCGGACAGGGGATAGCAGCCAATGGCTACACCTTC.

This chain joins TRBV4-2 and TRBJ1-5; the match to TRBD1 covers 7 bases. The V gene's germline CDR1 is LGHNA and CDR2 YNFKEQ. The CDR3 covers 17 residues. The J segment lost 2 bases and the V segment lost 1 base, leaving 8 bases of the junction unmatched. CDR3 residues: CASSQGEGAAGNQPQHF. CDR3 DNA sequence: TGTGCCAGCAGCCAAGGGGAGGGGGCGGCGGGCAATCAGCCCCAGCATTTT.

The V gene is TRBV9, the J gene TRBJ1-1, with D possibly being TRBD1 (5 bases). The V gene's germline CDR1 is SGDLS and CDR2 YYNGEE. The ends were cut back, 0 bases at V and 3 bases at J, with 12 bases in the middle. This CDR3 spans 15 amino acids. The CDR3 region has the DNA TGTGCCAGCAGCGTAGCTACGGGGGGACACACTGAAGCTTTCTTT. Translating gives CASSVATGGHTEAFF.

Only one count was recorded for this clone. The chain has TRBV11-2 and TRBJ2-5; D is tentatively TRBD1 or TRBD2 (5 bases each). CDR1 and CDR2 (germline): SGHAT, FQNNGV. V shed 4 bases and J shed 0 bases, with 21 bases lying between them. This CDR3 has 18 residues. The CDR3 loop reads CASSSGPFVTAYQETQYF. CDR3 bases: TGTGCCAGCAGCTCGGGACCCTTTGTAACAGCGTACCAAGAGACCCAGTACTTC. The full variable domain, rest sourced from reference TRBV11-2 and TRBJ2-5, is EAGVAQSPRYKIIEKRQSVAFWCNPISGHATLYWYQQILGQGPKLLIQFQNNGVVDDSQLPKDRFSAERLKGVDSTLKIQPAKLEDSAVYLCASSSGPFVTAYQETQYFGPGTRLLVL.

The gene calls are TRBV6-6 and TRBJ1-4, with D unresolved. CDR1 MNHNY and CDR2 SVGAGI come from the germline V gene (reference sequence). The CDR3 runs to 14 residues. Trimming took off 4 bases at V and 0 bases at J, with 6 bases between the two ends. The CDR3, as DNA: TGTGCCAGCAGTTTCACGGCAACTAATGAAAAACTGTTTTTT. Protein: CASSFTATNEKLFF.

The rearrangement links TRBV20-1 to TRBJ1-1; D is ambiguous. The CDR3 sequence is 10 residues long. Germline assignment: CDR1 DFQATT and CDR2 SNEGSKA (reference sequence). V dropped 6 bases and J dropped 6 bases, with 8 bases sitting between them. CDR3 bases: TGCAGTGCGGGTTTGGCTGAAGCTTTCTTT. The encoded protein is CSAGLAEAFF.

CDR3 sequence reads: CASTRSDSTSNEQFF. The DNA for the CDR3 is TGTGCCAGCACCCGGAGTGACTCTACCTCTAATGAGCAGTTCTTC. The chain is built from TRBV6-1 and TRBJ2-1, with D unclear. Germline CDR1 MNHNS, CDR2 SASEGT. V was clipped by 7 bases and J by 7 bases, with 20 bases between them. The CDR3 is 15 residues long.

CDR3: CASSIGGGPETQYF. The DNA of the CDR3 is TGTGCCAGTAGTATAGGAGGCGGCCCAGAGACCCAGTACTTC. The chain links TRBV19 to TRBJ2-5; D unresolved. Trimming removed 1 base at V and 4 bases at J, with 10 bases between. The CDR3 contains 14 residues. Germline V gene sequence: CDR1 LNHDA, CDR2 SQIVND (reference sequence).

The chain carries TRBV4-3 and TRBJ2-5; a possible D gene is TRBD1 (8 bases). The germline V and J ends were trimmed by 3 bases and 5 bases, with 19 bases remaining between them. The germline V gene has CDR1 LGHNA and CDR2 YSLEER. This CDR3 region has 16 residues. CDR3 sequence reads: CASSQGGTGVGETQYF. CDR3 sequence (DNA): TGCGCCAGCAGCCAGGGGGGGACAGGCGTCGGGGAGACCCAGTACTTC.

The chain is built from TRBV7-2 and TRBJ2-2; the match to TRBD2 covers 8 bases. Trimming took 5 bases from V and 4 from J; bases not matched to a gene: 9. Germline lookup yields CDR1 SGHTA and CDR2 FQGNSA. The CDR3 has 16 amino acids. CDR3 DNA: TGTGCCAGCAGCACCACAGCGGGAGCCGGCACCGGGGAGCTGTTTTTT. It translates to CASSTTAGAGTGELFF.

The genes are TRBV27 and TRBJ2-7, with D possibly being TRBD1 (6 bases). Germline-derived CDR1 and CDR2 are MNHEY and SMNVEV (reference sequence). Trimming pared 5 bases from V and 2 bases from J, leaving 13 bases between. The CDR3 covers 14 residues. CDR3 coding DNA: TGTGCCAGCAGTCCCCGGGACATCCCCTACGAGCAGTACTTC. Residues: CASSPRDIPYEQYF.

The chain couples TRBV7-9 to TRBJ1-4, with D hard to call. Trimming took 0 bases from V and 5 from J, leaving 10 bases between them. Per germline, CDR1 SEHNR and CDR2 FQNEAQ (reference sequence). The CDR3 runs 15 residues. The CDR3 sequence is CASSLAGSGNEKLFF. The CDR3, as DNA: TGTGCCAGCAGCTTAGCGGGATCGGGGAATGAAAAACTGTTTTTT.

This clone has a single count. V gene TRBV6-5 combines with J gene TRBJ1-4, with 7 bases aligning to TRBD1. The CDR3 runs to 14 residues. Unmatched junction bases numbered 11, after V lost 6 bases and J lost 10 bases. CDR1 MNHEY and CDR2 SVGAGI come from the germline V gene. CDR3 nucleotides: TGTGCCAGCAGCCTCGACAGGGTTGGGGGAAAACTGTTTTTT. Translation gives CASSLDRVGGKLFF.

V is TRBV5-4 and J is TRBJ2-1, with TRBD1 matching over 8 bases. Germline values: CDR1 SGHNT, CDR2 YYREEE (reference sequence). The CDR3 is 14 amino acids. Unmatched junction bases numbered 9, after V lost 6 bases and J lost 7 bases. The DNA for the CDR3 is TGTGCCAGCATAGAGGCAGGGGGCATGAATGAGCAGTTCTTC. It translates to CASIEAGGMNEQFF.

This chain joins TRBV19 and TRBJ2-3; maybe TRBD1 (5 bases). The germline V and J ends were trimmed by 7 bases and 1 base, with 15 bases remaining between them. The length of the CDR3 is 15 residues. Germline CDR1 reads LNHDA; CDR2 reads SQIVND (reference sequence). This CDR3 reads CASNPGSGGTDTQYF. In DNA, the CDR3 is TGTGCCAGTAACCCAGGGTCCGGTGGCACAGATACGCAGTATTTT.